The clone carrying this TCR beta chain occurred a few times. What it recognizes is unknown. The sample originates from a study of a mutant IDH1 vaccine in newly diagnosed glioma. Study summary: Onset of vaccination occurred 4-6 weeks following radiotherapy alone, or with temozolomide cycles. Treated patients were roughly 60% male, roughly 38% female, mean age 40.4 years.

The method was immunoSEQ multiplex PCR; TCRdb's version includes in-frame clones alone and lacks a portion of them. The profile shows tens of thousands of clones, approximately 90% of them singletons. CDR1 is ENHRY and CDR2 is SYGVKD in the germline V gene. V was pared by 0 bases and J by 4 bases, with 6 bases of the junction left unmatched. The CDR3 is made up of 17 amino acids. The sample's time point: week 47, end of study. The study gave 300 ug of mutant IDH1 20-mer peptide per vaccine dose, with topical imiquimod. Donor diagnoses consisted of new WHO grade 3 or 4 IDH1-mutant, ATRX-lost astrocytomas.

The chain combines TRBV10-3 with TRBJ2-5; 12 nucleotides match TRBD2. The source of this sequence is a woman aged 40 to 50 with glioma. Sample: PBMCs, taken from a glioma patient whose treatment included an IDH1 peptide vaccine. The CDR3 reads CAISESRTSGVRETQYF. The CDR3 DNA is TGTGCCATCAGTGAGTCGAGGACTAGCGGGGTCCGAGAGACCCAGTACTTC.